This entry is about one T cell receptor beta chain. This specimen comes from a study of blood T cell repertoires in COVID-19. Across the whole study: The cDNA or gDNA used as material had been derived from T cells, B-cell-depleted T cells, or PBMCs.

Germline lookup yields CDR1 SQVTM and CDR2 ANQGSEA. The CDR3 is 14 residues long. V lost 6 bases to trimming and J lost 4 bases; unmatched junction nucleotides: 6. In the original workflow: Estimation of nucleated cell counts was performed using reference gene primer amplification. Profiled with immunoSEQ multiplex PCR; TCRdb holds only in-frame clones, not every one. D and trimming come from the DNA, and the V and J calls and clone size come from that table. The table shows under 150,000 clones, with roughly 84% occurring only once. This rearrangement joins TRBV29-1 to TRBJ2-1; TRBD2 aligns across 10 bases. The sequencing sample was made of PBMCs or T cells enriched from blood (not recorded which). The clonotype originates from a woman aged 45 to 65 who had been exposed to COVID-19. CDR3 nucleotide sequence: TGCAGCGTCGTTTGGACTAGCGGTTACAATGAGCAGTTCTTC. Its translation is CSVVWTSGYNEQFF.